This T cell receptor beta chain was identified in a study of CD8 T cells in ankylosing spondylitis. Study findings and constraints: Characteristic of ankylosing spondylitis blood, it appeared, was a TCR beta motif comprising several highly homologous variants.

TCRdb processed the 5' RACE reads anew with MiXCR; each CDR3 protein has one entry. The sample includes around 890,000 distinct CDR3 sequences, approximately 12% of them seen just once. There are a few counts of this clonotype. Antigen unknown. CDR3 length equals 17 residues. In germline, CDR1 is SGHRS, CDR2 YFSETQ. Unmatched junction bases numbered 8, after V lost 0 bases and J lost 3 bases. The chain combines TRBV5-1 with TRBJ1-5; 8 bases line up with TRBD1. This sequence was found in a male donor with ankylosing spondylitis. The sequenced sample consisted of blood, either unsorted or a sorted T cell fraction (not recorded which). This chain's CDR3 is CASSLDPGTGVNQPQHF. CDR3 in DNA: TGCGCCAGCAGCTTGGACCCCGGGACAGGAGTCAATCAGCCCCAGCATTTT.